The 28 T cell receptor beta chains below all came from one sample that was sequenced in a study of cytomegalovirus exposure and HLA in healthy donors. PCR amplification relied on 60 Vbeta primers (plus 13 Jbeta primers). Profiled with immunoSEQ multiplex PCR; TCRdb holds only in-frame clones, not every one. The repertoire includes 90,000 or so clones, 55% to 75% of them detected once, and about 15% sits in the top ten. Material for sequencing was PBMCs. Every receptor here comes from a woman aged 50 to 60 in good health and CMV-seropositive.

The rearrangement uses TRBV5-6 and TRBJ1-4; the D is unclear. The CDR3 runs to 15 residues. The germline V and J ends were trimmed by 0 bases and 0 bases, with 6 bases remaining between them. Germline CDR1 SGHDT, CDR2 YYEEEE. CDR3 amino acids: CASSLVSATNEKLFF. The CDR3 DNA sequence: TGTGCCAGCAGCTTGGTGTCAGCAACTAATGAAAAACTGTTTTTT.

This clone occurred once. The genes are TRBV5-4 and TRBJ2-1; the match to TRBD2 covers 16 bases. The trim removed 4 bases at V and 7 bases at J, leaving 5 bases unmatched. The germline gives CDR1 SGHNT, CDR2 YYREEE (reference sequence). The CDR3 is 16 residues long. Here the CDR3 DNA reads TGTGCCAGCAGCCCAGGGACTAGCGGGAGGGTTAATGAGCAGTTCTTC. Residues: CASSPGTSGRVNEQFF.

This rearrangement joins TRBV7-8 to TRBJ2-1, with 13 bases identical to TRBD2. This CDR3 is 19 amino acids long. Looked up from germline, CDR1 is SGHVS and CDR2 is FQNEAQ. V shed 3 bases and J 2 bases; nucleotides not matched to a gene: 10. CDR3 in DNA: TGTGCCAGCAGCTTCCCCCGGACTAGCGGGAGTGGGACCTACAATGAGCAGTTCTTC. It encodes CASSFPRTSGSGTYNEQFF. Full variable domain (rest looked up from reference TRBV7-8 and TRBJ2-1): GAGVSQSPRYKVAKRGQDVALRCDPISGHVSLFWYQQALGQGPEFLTYFQNEAQLDKSGLPSDRFFAERPEGSVSTLKIQRTQQEDSAVYLCASSFPRTSGSGTYNEQFFGPGTRLTVL.

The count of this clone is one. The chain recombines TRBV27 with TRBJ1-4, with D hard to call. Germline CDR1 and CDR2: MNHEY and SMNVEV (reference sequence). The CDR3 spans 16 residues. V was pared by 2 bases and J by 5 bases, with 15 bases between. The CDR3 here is CASSLDWGGANEKLFF. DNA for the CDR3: TGTGCCAGCAGTTTAGACTGGGGAGGAGCGAATGAAAAACTGTTTTTT.

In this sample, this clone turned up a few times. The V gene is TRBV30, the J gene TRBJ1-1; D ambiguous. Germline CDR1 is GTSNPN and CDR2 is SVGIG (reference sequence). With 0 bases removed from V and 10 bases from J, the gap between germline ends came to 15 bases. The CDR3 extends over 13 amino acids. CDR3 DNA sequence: TGTGCCTGGAGTGTTCCGGAGGTTACGAGAGCTTTCTTT. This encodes CAWSVPEVTRAFF.

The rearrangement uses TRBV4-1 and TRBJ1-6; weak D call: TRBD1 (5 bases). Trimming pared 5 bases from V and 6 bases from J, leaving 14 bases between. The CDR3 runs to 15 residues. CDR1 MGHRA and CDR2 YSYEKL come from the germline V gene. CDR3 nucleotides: TGCGCCAGCAGCATATACGACAGAGCTAATTCACCCCTCCACTTT. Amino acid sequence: CASSIYDRANSPLHF.

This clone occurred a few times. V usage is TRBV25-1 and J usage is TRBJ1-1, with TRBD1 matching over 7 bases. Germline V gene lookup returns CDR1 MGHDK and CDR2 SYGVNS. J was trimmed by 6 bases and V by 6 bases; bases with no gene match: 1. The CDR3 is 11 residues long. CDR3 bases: TGTGCCAGCAGGACAGGGCCTGAAGCTTTCTTT. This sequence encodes CASRTGPEAFF.

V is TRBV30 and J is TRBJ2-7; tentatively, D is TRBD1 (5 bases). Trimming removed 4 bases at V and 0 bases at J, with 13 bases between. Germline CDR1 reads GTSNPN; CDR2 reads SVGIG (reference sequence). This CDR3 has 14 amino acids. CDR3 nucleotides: TGTGCCTGGACTAGGGGATCGAGCTCCTACGAGCAGTACTTC. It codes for CAWTRGSSSYEQYF.

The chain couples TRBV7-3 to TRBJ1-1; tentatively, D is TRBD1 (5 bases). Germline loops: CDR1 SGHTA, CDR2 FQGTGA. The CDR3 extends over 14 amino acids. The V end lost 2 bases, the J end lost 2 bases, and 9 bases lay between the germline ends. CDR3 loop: CASSLHRTNTEAFF. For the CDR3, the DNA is TGTGCCAGCAGCTTACACAGGACAAACACTGAAGCTTTCTTT.

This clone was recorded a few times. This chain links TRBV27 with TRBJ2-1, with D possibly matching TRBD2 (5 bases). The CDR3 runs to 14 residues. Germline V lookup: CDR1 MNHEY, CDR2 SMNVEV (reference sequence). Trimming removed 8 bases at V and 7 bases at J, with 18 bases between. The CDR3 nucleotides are TGTGCCAGCTCCCCCCTTGAGGGTTGGAATGAGCAGTTCTTC. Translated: CASSPLEGWNEQFF.

DNA of the CDR3: TGTGCCAGCAGCTGGGACAGGGAATACACTGAAGCTTTCTTT. Its protein is CASSWDREYTEAFF. J is TRBJ1-1 and V is TRBV7-2, with 9 bases fitting TRBD1. This CDR3 has 14 amino acids. Trimming at V came to 4 bases and at J to 3 bases, leaving 3 bases not matched to a gene. Germline loops: CDR1 SGHTA, CDR2 FQGNSA.

In nucleotides, the CDR3 is TGTGCCAGCTCACCGTACGCAGGGGCCCCGGGTGGGGGTGAAGCTTTCTTT. It is translated as CASSPYAGAPGGGEAFF. The chain uses TRBV18 and TRBJ1-1; D might be TRBD1 (6 bases). V dropped 3 bases and J dropped 7 bases, with 24 bases sitting between them. This CDR3 has 17 amino acids. Germline CDR1 is KGHSH and CDR2 is LQKENI. The entire variable domain, with the rest obtained from reference TRBV18 and TRBJ1-1, is as follows: NAGVMQNPRHLVRRRGQEARLRCSPMKGHSHVYWYRQLPEEGLKFMVYLQKENIIDESGMPKERFSAEFPKEGPSILRIQQVVRGDSAAYFCASSPYAGAPGGGEAFFGQGTRLTVV.

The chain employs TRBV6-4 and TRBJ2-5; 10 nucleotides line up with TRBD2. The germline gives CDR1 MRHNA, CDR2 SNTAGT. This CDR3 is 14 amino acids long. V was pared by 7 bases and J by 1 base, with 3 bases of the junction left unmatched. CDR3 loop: CASKGLAAQETQYF. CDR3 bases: TGTGCCAGCAAAGGACTAGCGGCCCAAGAGACCCAGTACTTC.

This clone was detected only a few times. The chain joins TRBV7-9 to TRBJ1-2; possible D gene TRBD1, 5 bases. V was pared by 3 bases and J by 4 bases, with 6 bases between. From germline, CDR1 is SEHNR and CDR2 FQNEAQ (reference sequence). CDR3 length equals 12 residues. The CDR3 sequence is CASSFDSYGYTF. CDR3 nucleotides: TGTGCCAGCAGCTTCGACAGCTATGGCTACACCTTC.

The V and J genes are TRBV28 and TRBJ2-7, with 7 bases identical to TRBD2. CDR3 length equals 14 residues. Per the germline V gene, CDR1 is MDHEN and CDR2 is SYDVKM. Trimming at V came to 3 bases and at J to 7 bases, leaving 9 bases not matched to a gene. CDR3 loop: CASSLSLADLEQYF. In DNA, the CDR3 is TGTGCCAGCAGTTTGAGCCTAGCGGACTTGGAGCAGTACTTC.

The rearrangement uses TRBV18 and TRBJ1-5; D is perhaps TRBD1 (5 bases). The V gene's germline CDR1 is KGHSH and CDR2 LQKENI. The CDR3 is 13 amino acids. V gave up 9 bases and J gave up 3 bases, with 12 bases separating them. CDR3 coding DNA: TGTGCCAGTTCCCAGGACATCAATCAGCCCCAGCATTTT. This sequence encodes CASSQDINQPQHF.

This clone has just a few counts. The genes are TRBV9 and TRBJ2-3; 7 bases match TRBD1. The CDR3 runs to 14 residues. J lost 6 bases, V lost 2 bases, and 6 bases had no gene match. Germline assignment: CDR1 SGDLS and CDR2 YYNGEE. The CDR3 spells CASSVLQGTDTQYF. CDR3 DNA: TGTGCCAGCAGCGTCTTACAGGGGACCGATACGCAGTATTTT.

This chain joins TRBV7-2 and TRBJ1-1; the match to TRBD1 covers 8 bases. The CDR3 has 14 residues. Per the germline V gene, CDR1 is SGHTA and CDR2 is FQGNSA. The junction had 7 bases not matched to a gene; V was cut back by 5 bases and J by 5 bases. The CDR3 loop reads CASSGRGLRTEAFF. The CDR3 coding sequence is TGTGCCAGCAGCGGCAGGGGGCTACGGACTGAAGCTTTCTTT.

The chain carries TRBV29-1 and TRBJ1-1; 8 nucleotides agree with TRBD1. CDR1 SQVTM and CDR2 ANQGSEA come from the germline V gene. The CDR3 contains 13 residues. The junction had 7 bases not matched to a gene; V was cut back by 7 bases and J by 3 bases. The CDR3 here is CSARQGQDTEAFF. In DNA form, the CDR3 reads TGCAGCGCCCGACAGGGGCAGGACACTGAAGCTTTCTTT.

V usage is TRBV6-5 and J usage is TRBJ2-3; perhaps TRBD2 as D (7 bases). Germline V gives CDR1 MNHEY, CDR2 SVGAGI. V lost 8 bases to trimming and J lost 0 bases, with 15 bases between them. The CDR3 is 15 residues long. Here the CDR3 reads CASSGGGASTDTQYF. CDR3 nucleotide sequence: TGTGCCAGCTCGGGGGGCGGAGCTAGCACAGATACGCAGTATTTT.

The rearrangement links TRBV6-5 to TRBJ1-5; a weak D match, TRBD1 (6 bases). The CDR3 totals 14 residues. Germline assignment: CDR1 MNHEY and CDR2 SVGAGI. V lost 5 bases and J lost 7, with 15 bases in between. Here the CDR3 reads CASSTGGGGQPQHF. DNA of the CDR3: TGTGCCAGCAGTACTGGGGGGGGCGGACAGCCCCAGCATTTT.

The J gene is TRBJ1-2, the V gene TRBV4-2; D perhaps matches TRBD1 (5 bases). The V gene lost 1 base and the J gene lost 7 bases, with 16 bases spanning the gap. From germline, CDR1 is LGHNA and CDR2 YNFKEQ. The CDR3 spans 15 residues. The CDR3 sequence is CASSQGLVGVVGYTF. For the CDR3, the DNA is TGTGCCAGCAGCCAAGGTTTGGTAGGGGTGGTTGGCTACACCTTC.

This CDR3 is CASSFWTSGGQETQYF. The CDR3 DNA sequence: TGTGCCAGCAGCTTTTGGACTAGCGGGGGACAAGAGACCCAGTACTTC. This chain connects TRBV7-6 to TRBJ2-5; 13 bases agree with TRBD2. Germline CDR1 is SGHVS and CDR2 is FNYEAQ. With 3 bases clipped from V and 2 bases from J, the junction kept 3 bases outside the gene matches. The CDR3 runs 16 residues.

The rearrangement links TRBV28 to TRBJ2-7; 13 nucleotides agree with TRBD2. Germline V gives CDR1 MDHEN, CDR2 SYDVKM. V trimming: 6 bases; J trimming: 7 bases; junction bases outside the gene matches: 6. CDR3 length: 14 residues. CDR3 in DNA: TGTGCCAGCAGCCGACTAGCGGGAGGCAGGGAGCAGTACTTC. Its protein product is CASSRLAGGREQYF. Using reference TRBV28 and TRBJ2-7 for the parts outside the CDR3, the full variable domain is DVKVTQSSRYLVKRTGEKVFLECVQDMDHENMFWYRQDPGLGLRLIYFSYDVKMKEKGDIPEGYSVSREKKERFSLILESASTNQTSMYLCASSRLAGGREQYFGPGTRLTVT.

The CDR3 is CASRRQGPDEQYF. DNA for the CDR3: TGCGCCAGCAGACGACAGGGGCCCGACGAGCAGTACTTC. The chain uses TRBV10-1 and TRBJ2-7, with 8 nucleotides matching TRBD1. Looked up from germline, CDR1 is WNHNN and CDR2 is SYGVQD (reference sequence). This CDR3 region has 13 residues. Trimming took 6 bases from V and 5 from J; bases not matched to a gene: 6.

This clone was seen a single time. The CDR3 protein is CAWSVGVSGANVLTF. In DNA, the CDR3 is TGTGCCTGGAGTGTAGGAGTCTCTGGGGCCAACGTCCTGACTTTC. The V and J genes are TRBV30 and TRBJ2-6; no definite D call. Germline CDR1 is GTSNPN and CDR2 is SVGIG (reference sequence). Between the trimmed V and J ends, which lost 0 bases and 0 bases, there was a span of 6 bases. The CDR3 is made up of 15 amino acids.

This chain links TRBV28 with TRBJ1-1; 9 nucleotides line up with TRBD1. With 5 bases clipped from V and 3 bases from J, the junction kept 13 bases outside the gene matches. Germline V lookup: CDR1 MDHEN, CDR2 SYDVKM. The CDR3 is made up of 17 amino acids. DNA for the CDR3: TGTGCCAGCAGTGGACAGGGGTTAGGTTTTGCGGACACTGAAGCTTTCTTT. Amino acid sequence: CASSGQGLGFADTEAFF. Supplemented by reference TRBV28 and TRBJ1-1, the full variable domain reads DVKVTQSSRYLVKRTGEKVFLECVQDMDHENMFWYRQDPGLGLRLIYFSYDVKMKEKGDIPEGYSVSREKKERFSLILESASTNQTSMYLCASSGQGLGFADTEAFFGQGTRLTVV.

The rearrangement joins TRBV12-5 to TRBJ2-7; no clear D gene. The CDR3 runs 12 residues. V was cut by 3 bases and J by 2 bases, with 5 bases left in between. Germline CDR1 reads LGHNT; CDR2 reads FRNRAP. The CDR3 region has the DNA TGTGCTAGTGGTTTTAGTCCCTACGAGCAGTACTTC. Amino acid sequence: CASGFSPYEQYF.